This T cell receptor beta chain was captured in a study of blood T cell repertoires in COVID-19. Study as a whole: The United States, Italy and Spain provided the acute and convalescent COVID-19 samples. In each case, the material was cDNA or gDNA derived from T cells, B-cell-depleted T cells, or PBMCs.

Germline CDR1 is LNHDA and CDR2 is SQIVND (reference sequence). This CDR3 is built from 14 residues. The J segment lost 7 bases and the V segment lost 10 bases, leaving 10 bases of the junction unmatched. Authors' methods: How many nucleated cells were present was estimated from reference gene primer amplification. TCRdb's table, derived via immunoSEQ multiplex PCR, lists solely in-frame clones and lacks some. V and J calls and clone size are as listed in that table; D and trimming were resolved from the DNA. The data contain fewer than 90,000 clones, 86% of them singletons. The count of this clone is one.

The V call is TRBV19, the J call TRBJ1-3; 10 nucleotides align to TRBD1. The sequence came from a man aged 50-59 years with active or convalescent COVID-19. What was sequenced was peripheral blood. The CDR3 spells CATEGQGRGNTIYF. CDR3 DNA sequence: TGTGCCACCGAGGGACAGGGGAGAGGTAACACCATATATTTT. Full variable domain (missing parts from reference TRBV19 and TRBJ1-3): DGGITQSPKYLFRKEGQNVTLSCEQNLNHDAMYWYRQDPGQGLRLIYYSQIVNDFQKGDIAEGYSVSREKKESFPLTVTSAQKNPTAFYLCATEGQGRGNTIYFGEGSWLTVV.